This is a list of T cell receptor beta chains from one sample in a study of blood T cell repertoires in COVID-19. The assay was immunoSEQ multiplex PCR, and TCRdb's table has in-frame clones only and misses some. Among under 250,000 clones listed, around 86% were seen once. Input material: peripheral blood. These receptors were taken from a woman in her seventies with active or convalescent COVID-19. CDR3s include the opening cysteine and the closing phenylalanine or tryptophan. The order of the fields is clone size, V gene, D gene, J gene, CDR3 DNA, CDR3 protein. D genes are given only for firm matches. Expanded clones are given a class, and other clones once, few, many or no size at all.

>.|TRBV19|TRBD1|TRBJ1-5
TGTGCCAGTACCTCGGGACAGGGAATTAGCAATCAGCCCCAGCATTTT
CASTSGQGISNQPQHF
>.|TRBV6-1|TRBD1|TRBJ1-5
TGTGCCAGCAGTGAAGTTTTGGGGACAGGGAATCAGCCCCAGCATTTT
CASSEVLGTGNQPQHF
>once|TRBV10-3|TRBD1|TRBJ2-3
TGTGCCATCAGTGAGCGACAGGGAAGCACAGATACGCAGTATTTT
CAISERQGSTDTQYF
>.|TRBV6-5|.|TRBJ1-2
TGTGCCAGCACCCGACAGGATGGCTACACCTTC
CASTRQDGYTF
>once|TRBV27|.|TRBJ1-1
TGTGCCAGCAGTTCTTCCCTCAGGGGCCTCACTGAAGCTTTCTTT
CASSSSLRGLTEAFF
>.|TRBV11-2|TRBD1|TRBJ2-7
TGTGCCAGCAGCTCGCCACAGGGGGCTTTGAGTTACGAGCAGTACTTC
CASSSPQGALSYEQYF
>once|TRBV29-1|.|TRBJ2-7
TGCAGCGTCCTGGACAGTCCCTACGAGCAGTACTTC
CSVLDSPYEQYF
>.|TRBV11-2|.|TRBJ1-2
TGTGCCAGCAGCTCCACAGACATCTATGGCTACACCTTC
CASSSTDIYGYTF
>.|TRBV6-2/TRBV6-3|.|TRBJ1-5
TGTGCCAGCAGTTATGGCACGGGGGTTCAGCCCCAGCATTTT
CASSYGTGVQPQHF
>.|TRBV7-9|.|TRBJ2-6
TGTGCCAGCAGCTTAATAGTGTCAGGGGCCAACGTCCTGACTTTC
CASSLIVSGANVLTF
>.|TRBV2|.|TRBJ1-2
TGTGCCAGCAGAAGCGGGAGTTACACCTTC
CASRSGSYTF
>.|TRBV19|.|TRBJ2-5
TGTGCCAGTAGTACCCCCCCTGGACAGTTTCAAGAGACCCAGTACTTC
CASSTPPGQFQETQYF
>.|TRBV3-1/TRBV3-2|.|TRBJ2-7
TGTGCCAGCAGCGAGGAGTTCCGGTCCTACGAGCAGTACTTC
CASSEEFRSYEQYF
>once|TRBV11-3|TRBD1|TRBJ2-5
TGTGCCAGCAGCCCCAGGGGGCGGGAAGAGACCCAGTACTTC
CASSPRGREETQYF
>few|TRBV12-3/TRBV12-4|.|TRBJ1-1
TGTGCCAGCAGACGGACAGAGAACACTGAAGCTTTCTTT
CASRRTENTEAFF
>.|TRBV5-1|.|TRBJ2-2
TGCGCCAGCAGCCGCGGGACGCCGAACACCGGGGAGCTGTTTTTT
CASSRGTPNTGELFF
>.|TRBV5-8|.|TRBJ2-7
TGTGCCATTTTCCGGCGAGGGGAGCAGTACTTC
CAIFRRGEQYF
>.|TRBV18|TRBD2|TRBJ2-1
TGTGCCAGCTCACTACTAACTAGCGGGGTTAGCAATGAGCAGTTCTTC
CASSLLTSGVSNEQFF
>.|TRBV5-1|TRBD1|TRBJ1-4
TGCGCCAGCAGCAAGGGACAGGGTGCCCCAACTAATGAAAAACTGTTTTTT
CASSKGQGAPTNEKLFF
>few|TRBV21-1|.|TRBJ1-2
TGTGCCAGCAGCAAAAGGAACCACCCCGGGACAGCCATGGTCGGATGCTATGGCTACACCTTC
CASSKRNHPGTAMVGCYGYTF
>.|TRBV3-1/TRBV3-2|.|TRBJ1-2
TGTGCCAGCAGCCAAGAGATCTACAACTATGGCTACACCTTC
CASSQEIYNYGYTF
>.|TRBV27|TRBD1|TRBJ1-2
TGTGCCAGCAGAGCCGGGACAGGGTATGGCTACACCTTC
CASRAGTGYGYTF
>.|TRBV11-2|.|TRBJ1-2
TGTGCCAGCAGCTTAGATAGGCACAGCAGCTACACCTTC
CASSLDRHSSYTF
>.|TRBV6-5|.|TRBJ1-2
TGTGCCAGCAGTACTACAGGAAGGGATGGCTACACCTTC
CASSTTGRDGYTF
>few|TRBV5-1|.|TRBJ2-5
TGCGCCAGCAGCTCCGCGTGGGAGACCCAGTACTTC
CASSSAWETQYF
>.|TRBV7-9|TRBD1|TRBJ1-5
TGTGCCAGCAGCTTATATCAGGGACAGGTAAATCAGCCCCAGCATTTT
CASSLYQGQVNQPQHF
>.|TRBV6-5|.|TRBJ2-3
TGTGCCAGCACCGTAGTAGAGGCAGATACGCAGTATTTT
CASTVVEADTQYF
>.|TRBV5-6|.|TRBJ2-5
TGTGCCACCAAGGGGGGGGGACGAGAGACCCAGTACTTC
CATKGGGRETQYF
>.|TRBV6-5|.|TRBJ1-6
TGTGCCAGCAGTTACTCCGGGGCACCCCTCCACTTT
CASSYSGAPLHF
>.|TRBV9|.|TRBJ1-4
TGTGCCAGCAGCGGTCGCGAGGGCCCTAATGAAAAACTGTTTTTT
CASSGREGPNEKLFF
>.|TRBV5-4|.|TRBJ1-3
TGTGCCAGCAGCTTGTCGGGGGCTGGAAACACCATATATTTT
CASSLSGAGNTIYF
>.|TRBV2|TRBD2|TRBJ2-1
TGTGCCAGCAGTCTTAAGCGGGGGGGGATCAATGAGCAGTTCTTC
CASSLKRGGINEQFF
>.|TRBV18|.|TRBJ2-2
TGTGCCAGCTCCCCCTACCGGGACACAAACACCGGGGAGCTGTTTTTT
CASSPYRDTNTGELFF
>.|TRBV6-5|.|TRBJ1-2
TGTGCCAGCAGTTACTCGAGAAGGGGGTATGGCTACACCTTC
CASSYSRRGYGYTF
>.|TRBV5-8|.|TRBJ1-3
TGTGCCAGCAGCTCGGGGGTGGCTTCGGTCTCTGGAAACACCATATATTTT
CASSSGVASVSGNTIYF
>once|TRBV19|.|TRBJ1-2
TGTGCCAGTAGTATAGGGACAGCTCATGGCTACACCTTC
CASSIGTAHGYTF
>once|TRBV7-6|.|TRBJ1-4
TGTGCCAGCAGCCCTGGAGGAGGAGAGGAAAAACTGTTTTTT
CASSPGGGEEKLFF
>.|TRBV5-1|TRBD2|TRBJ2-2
TGCGCCAGCACCCCGCCGGCGGGGGGGCTGGGAACCGGGGAGCTGTTTTTT
CASTPPAGGLGTGELFF
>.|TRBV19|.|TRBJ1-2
TGTGCCAGTAGTCCGCCGGGGGGGACCCCCTATGGCTACACCTTC
CASSPPGGTPYGYTF
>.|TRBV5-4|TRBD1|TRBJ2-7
TGTGCCAGCAGCACCGGGACAGTAACCTACGAGCAGTACTTC
CASSTGTVTYEQYF
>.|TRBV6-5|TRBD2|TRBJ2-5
TGTGCCACGCACCGGGGGGTCGAGACCCAGTACTTC
CATHRGVETQYF
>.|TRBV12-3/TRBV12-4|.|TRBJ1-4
TGTGCCAGCAGCTCCCGAGGTGGTGAAAAACTGTTTTTT
CASSSRGGEKLFF
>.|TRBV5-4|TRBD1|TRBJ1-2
TGTGCCAGCAGCTTAGGGACAGGGAACTATGGCTACACCTTC
CASSLGTGNYGYTF
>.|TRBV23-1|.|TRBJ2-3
TGCGCCAGCAGGGATTGGAGGGGGCGAACAGATACGCAGTATTTT
CASRDWRGRTDTQYF
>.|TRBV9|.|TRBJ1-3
TGTGCCAGCAGCGGCCCGAAAGAGGGTGGAAACACCATATATTTT
CASSGPKEGGNTIYF
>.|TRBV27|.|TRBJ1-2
TGTGCCAGCAGTTTTGGAAGCGGCTATGGCTACACCTTC
CASSFGSGYGYTF
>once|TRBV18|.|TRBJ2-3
TGTGCCAGCTCACCCCTGAAACGACAGTACACAGATACGCAGTATTTT
CASSPLKRQYTDTQYF
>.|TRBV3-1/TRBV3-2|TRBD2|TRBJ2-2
TGTGCCAGCAGCCAACGGACTAGCGGGGTCTCGAACACCGGGGAGCTGTTTTTT
CASSQRTSGVSNTGELFF
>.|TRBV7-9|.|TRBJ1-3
TGTGCCAGCAGCCCCGGACAAGTTCCCACGGGAAACACCATATATTTT
CASSPGQVPTGNTIYF
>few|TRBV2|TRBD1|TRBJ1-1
TGTGCCAGCAGTAGGACAGGGATGAACACTGAAGCTTTCTTT
CASSRTGMNTEAFF
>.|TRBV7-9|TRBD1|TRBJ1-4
TGTGCCAGCACCCCCCGGACAGGGGGCCGGAAACTGTTTTTT
CASTPRTGGRKLFF
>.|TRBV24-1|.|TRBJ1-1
TGTGCCACCAGTGATGGGAGGGAAGCTTTCTTT
CATSDGREAFF
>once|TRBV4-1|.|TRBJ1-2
TGCGCCAGCAGCCAAGCGACTCCGACAGAGGGGGTTAACTATGGCTACACCTTC
CASSQATPTEGVNYGYTF
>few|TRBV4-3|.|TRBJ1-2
TGCGCCAGCAGCCAAGGAAGAGGCAGCGACTATGGCTACACCTTC
CASSQGRGSDYGYTF
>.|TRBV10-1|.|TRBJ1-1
TGCGCCAGCAGTGAGTCCCCTAACACTGAAGCTTTCTTT
CASSESPNTEAFF
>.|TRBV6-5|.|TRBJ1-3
TGTGCCAGCAGACGAGGGACTGGAGGATTAAACACCATATATTTT
CASRRGTGGLNTIYF
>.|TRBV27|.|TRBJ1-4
TGTGCCAGCAGTTTATCGCCCGACTCCCTGGGTGGTGAAAAACTGTTTTTT
CASSLSPDSLGGEKLFF